Detailed here is one T cell receptor beta chain. Germline V CDR1 and CDR2: LNHDA, SQIVND (reference sequence). V was pared by 5 bases and J by 3 bases, with 14 bases between. There are 15 residues in the CDR3. Profiling relied on immunoSEQ multiplex PCR, and the TCRdb table lists in-frame clones only, not all of them. The sample has more than 250,000 clones, 87% seen once; the top ten hold approximately 6%. This sample was included in a study of blood T cell repertoires in COVID-19. The age range of participants was about 18 to 95 years, with residence in about 25 US areas. Clinical history as reported by participants underpinned cohort assignment.

The V call is TRBV19, the J call TRBJ2-1; TRBD2 is a possible D gene (5 bases). What was sequenced was PBMCs or T cells enriched from blood (not recorded which). The receptor was isolated from a woman aged 40 to 50 who had recovered from COVID-19. CDR3 sequence reads: CASSFSAPHYNEQFF. CDR3 bases: TGTGCCAGTAGTTTTAGCGCGCCCCACTACAATGAGCAGTTCTTC.